This T cell receptor (beta chain) is from a study of T cell responses to AZD1222 COVID-19 vaccine. Of note for this clone: What it binds is unknown.

This CDR3 contains 16 residues. Unmatched junction bases numbered 8, after V lost 0 bases and J lost 5 bases. Germline loops: CDR1 LGHNA, CDR2 YNFKEQ. Study-level points and caveats: The donor cohort was predominantly white British with a female majority, and clonal diversity may have been underestimated. Only 5 to 7 individuals given AZD1222 were seropositive at baseline.

The method was immunoSEQ multiplex PCR; TCRdb's version includes in-frame clones alone and lacks a portion of them. The sample comprises about 190,000 clones, more than 75% of which are singletons, and approximately 0.97% rests with the top ten. V and J are TRBV4-2 and TRBJ2-5; 8 positions agree with TRBD2. The input for sequencing was peripheral blood, taken on day 0 of AZD1222 vaccination. This TCR was sampled from an adult in good health. CDR3 nucleotides: TGTGCCAGCAGCCAAGAGTTACGGGGGGGCCTCGAGACCCAGTACTTC. It yields the protein CASSQELRGGLETQYF.